The 19 T cell receptor beta chains in this list originate from one sample, sequenced in a study of blood T cells in healthy people across ages. The authors ran a second PCR of roughly 6 to 12 cycles using a sample-barcoded 5' primer and a J-beta primer mix. MiXCR, applied by TCRdb to the 5' RACE reads, yields one record per CDR3 protein. The data contain 1,500,000 or so distinct CDR3 sequences, 35% to 45% of them singletons. Sample: blood. These receptor sequences come from a woman younger than 35 in good health.

J is TRBJ2-1 and V is TRBV4-1; D might be TRBD1 or TRBD2, each matching 5 bases. The DNA end is more similar to TRBJ2-7, so the J call may be wrong. The CDR3 length is 16 residues. Germline CDR1 and CDR2: MGHRA and YSYEKL. CDR3 amino acids: CASSQELRGSYNEQYF. In nucleotides, the CDR3 is TGCGCCAGCAGCCAAGAATTGAGGGGCTCCTACAATGAGCAGTACTTC.

As DNA, the CDR3 is TGCAGTGCTAGAGATCCCACCCGGTCTACCGCTTACAATGAGCAGTTCTTC. Amino acid sequence: CSARDPTRSTAYNEQFF. The rearrangement joins TRBV20-1 to TRBJ2-1; D call uncertain. The germline gives CDR1 DFQATT, CDR2 SNEGSKA (reference sequence). There are 17 residues in the CDR3. Trimming took 0 bases from V and 4 from J, leaving 19 bases between them.

The J gene is TRBJ1-1, the V gene TRBV20-1; TRBD1 is a possible D gene (6 bases). CDR1 is DFQATT and CDR2 is SNEGSKA in the germline V gene (reference sequence). The CDR3 covers 14 residues. Trimming cost V 2 bases and J 4 bases, with 14 bases left between them. The CDR3 DNA sequence: TGCAGTGCTAGAAAAGAGGGGGTTGGCACTGAAGCTTTCTTT. This gives the protein CSARKEGVGTEAFF.

This clonotype appeared a few times. J is TRBJ2-4 and V is TRBV29-1; D could derive from TRBD1 or TRBD2 (5 bases each). The DNA end is a closer match to TRBJ2-7, so the J assignment may be wrong. The CDR3 spans 12 residues. Looked up from germline, CDR1 is SQVTM and CDR2 is ANQGSEA. The CDR3 DNA follows: TGCAGCGCCATATCCGGGGCGGCCGAGCAGTACTTC. Protein: CSAISGAAEQYF.

There are a few counts of this clonotype. The rearrangement joins TRBV7-9 to TRBJ1-2; D remains ambiguous. Trimming took off 1 base at V and 5 bases at J, with 11 bases between the two ends. The CDR3 is 14 residues long. Germline assignment: CDR1 SEHNR and CDR2 FQNEAQ (reference sequence). The CDR3 region is CASSLVVQKYGYTF. For the CDR3, the DNA is TGTGCCAGCAGCTTAGTGGTACAGAAGTATGGCTACACCTTC.

The chain combines TRBV7-9 with TRBJ2-1; 9 bases line up with TRBD2. Germline V CDR1 and CDR2: SEHNR, FQNEAQ (reference sequence). The CDR3 is made up of 15 amino acids. V shed 1 base and J 10 bases; nucleotides not matched to a gene: 8. CDR3 bases: TGTGCCAGCAGCTTAGTTCCTAGCGGGGTTGAGGAGCAGTTCTTC. Protein sequence: CASSLVPSGVEEQFF.

In its sample, this clonotype was seen a few times. The J gene is TRBJ1-1, the V gene TRBV20-1; D call uncertain. CDR3 length: 15 amino acids. V lost 1 base and J lost 1, with 13 bases in between. From germline, CDR1 is DFQATT and CDR2 SNEGSKA (reference sequence). The chain's CDR3 is CSARASNRWNTEAFF. The CDR3 DNA reads TGCAGTGCTAGAGCGTCGAACAGATGGAACACTGAAGCTTTCTTT.

The chain uses TRBV12-3 or TRBV12-4 and TRBJ1-6, with 8 bases identical to TRBD1. Unmatched junction bases numbered 9, after V lost 5 bases and J lost 9 bases. CDR3 length equals 15 residues. CDR3 bases: TGTGCCAGCAGTCCACGACCCGGGACAGGTTCACCCCTCCACTTT. It is translated as CASSPRPGTGSPLHF.

In the case of this clonotype: A junction end diverges from the germline sequence, so it may reflect a read error. The V call is TRBV5-1, the J call TRBJ2-7, with 8 bases that match TRBD1. Germline CDR1 is SGHRS and CDR2 is YFSETQ. The CDR3 has 13 amino acids. This chain's CDR3 is CAGSQGAYNEQYF. Written as DNA, the CDR3 is TGCGCCGGCAGTCAGGGGGCCTACAATGAGCAGTACTTC.

A remark on this clonotype: It is unclear where the CDR3 begins or ends on the DNA, so no DNA is shown, and the CDR3 is as TCRdb lists it. This chain uses TRBV6-6 with TRBJ1-3. The length of the CDR3 is 15 amino acids, counting both ends. The germline V gene has CDR1 MNHNY and CDR2 SVGAGI (reference sequence). CDR3: CASSSSGRTGNTIYF.

The sample holds one count of this clonotype. V usage is TRBV2 and J usage is TRBJ2-7, with 11 bases matching TRBD2. The CDR3 loop spans 14 amino acids. The germline gives CDR1 SNHLY, CDR2 FYNNEI. After removal of 5 bases from V and 7 bases from J, the junction contained 7 bases not matched to a gene. CDR3 sequence: CASSIAGGLGEQYF. The CDR3 DNA reads TGTGCCAGCAGTATAGCGGGGGGGTTGGGTGAGCAGTACTTC.

The rearrangement joins TRBV12-3 or TRBV12-4 to TRBJ1-1, with D perhaps TRBD1 (6 bases). CDR3 length: 17 residues. V lost 4 bases, J lost 3 bases, and 21 bases lay in between. The CDR3 is CASSYYITQGIDTEAFF. For the CDR3, the DNA is TGTGCCAGCAGTTATTATATTACGCAGGGGATCGACACTGAAGCTTTCTTT.

This clonotype was observed many times. The chain carries TRBV7-2 and TRBJ2-3; D unresolved. This CDR3 is 14 amino acids long. V lost 1 base and J 8 bases, leaving 13 bases between the germline ends. CDR1 is SGHTA and CDR2 is FQGNSA in the germline V gene. CDR3 coding DNA: TGTGCCAGCAGCTTAGTAACTGGAAGTCTTACGCAGTATTTT. It yields the protein CASSLVTGSLTQYF.

This chain connects TRBV6-5 to TRBJ2-3; 10 nucleotides agree with TRBD1. Germline V gene sequence: CDR1 MNHEY, CDR2 SVGAGI. This CDR3 is 14 amino acids long. Trimming at V came to 5 bases and at J to 5 bases, leaving 4 bases not matched to a gene. The CDR3 region has the DNA TGTGCCAGCAGTCGACAGGGGGCCTTAGATACGCAGTATTTT. Protein: CASSRQGALDTQYF.

The rearrangement links TRBV29-1 to TRBJ2-3, with D tentatively TRBD2 (6 bases). This CDR3 has 14 residues. Trimming stripped 4 bases from V and 4 bases from J, with 15 bases between. CDR1 and CDR2 from the germline V gene are SQVTM and ANQGSEA. The CDR3 sequence: CSVGGGTAPDTQYF. CDR3 sequence (DNA): TGCAGCGTTGGTGGCGGGACTGCCCCAGATACGCAGTATTTT.

This chain links TRBV5-1 with TRBJ2-1; perhaps TRBD1 as D (6 bases). CDR3 size: 16 residues. Germline CDR1 and CDR2: SGHRS and YFSETQ. V was trimmed by 3 bases and J by 7 bases, leaving 20 bases between them. The CDR3 sequence: CASSYDGGFGDNEQFF. DNA for the CDR3: TGCGCCAGCAGCTACGATGGGGGCTTCGGGGATAATGAGCAGTTCTTC.

The chain uses TRBV11-2 and TRBJ1-2; 9 bases fit TRBD1. This CDR3 is built from 14 residues. Germline-derived CDR1 and CDR2 are SGHAT and FQNNGV. Unmatched junction bases numbered 7, after V lost 6 bases and J lost 5 bases. In DNA form, the CDR3 reads TGTGCCAGCAGTTTCGGGACAGGGCCTTATGGCTACACCTTC. As protein: CASSFGTGPYGYTF.

J is TRBJ2-1 and V is TRBV6-5, with 8 bases lining up with TRBD1. V was clipped by 2 bases and J by 5 bases; unmatched bases: 5. CDR1 is MNHEY and CDR2 is SVGAGI in the germline V gene. The CDR3 loop spans 15 amino acids. CDR3 DNA sequence: TGTGCCAGCAGTTACGGTGGGACAGGAAACAATGAGCAGTTCTTC. This gives the protein CASSYGGTGNNEQFF.

The chain's CDR3 is CASSVGDEGREETQYF. CDR3 coding DNA: TGTGCCAGCAGCGTAGGGGACGAAGGAAGGGAAGAGACCCAGTACTTC. The V and J genes are TRBV9 and TRBJ2-5, with D possibly being TRBD1 or TRBD2 (5 bases each). Per germline, CDR1 SGDLS and CDR2 YYNGEE. V shed 0 bases and J shed 3 bases, with 15 bases lying between them. This CDR3 is built from 16 residues.